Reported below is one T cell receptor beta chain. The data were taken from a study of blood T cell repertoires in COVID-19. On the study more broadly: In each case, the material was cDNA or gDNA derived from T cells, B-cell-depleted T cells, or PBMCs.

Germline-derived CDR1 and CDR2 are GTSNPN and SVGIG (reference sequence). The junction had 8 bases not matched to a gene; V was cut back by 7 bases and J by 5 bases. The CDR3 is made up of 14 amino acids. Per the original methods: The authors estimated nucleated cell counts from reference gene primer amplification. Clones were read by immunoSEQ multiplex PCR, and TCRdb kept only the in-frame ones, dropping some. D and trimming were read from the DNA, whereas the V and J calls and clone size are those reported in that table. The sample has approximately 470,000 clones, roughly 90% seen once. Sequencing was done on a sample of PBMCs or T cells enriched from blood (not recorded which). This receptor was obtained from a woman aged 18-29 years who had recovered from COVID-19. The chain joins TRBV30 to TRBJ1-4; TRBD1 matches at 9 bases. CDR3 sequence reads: CASEGGQGNEKLFF. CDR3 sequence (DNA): TGTGCCTCAGAGGGGGGACAGGGAAATGAAAAACTGTTTTTT.